This T cell receptor (beta chain) was identified in a study of CD8+CD57+ T cells in acquired aplastic anemia. Study-level background: The mean DNA yield obtained from sorted CD4+ and CD8+ cells came to approximately 3.2 ug.

Whole-study findings and limits: Found in both controls and patients were around 29 CD8+ CDR3 sequences.

For this clonotype: What it recognizes is unknown.

TCR beta VDJ combinations and CDR3 sequences were profiled from genomic DNA. TCRdb independently ran MiXCR on the reads; one entry per CDR3 protein. The table has approximately 300,000 distinct CDR3 sequences, about three fifths seen once. It was patients with CD8+CD57+ cell expansion by flow cytometry who were chosen for sequencing. Patients uniformly had severe acquired aplastic anemia. There was no therapy given to any patient before the blood sampling took place. The receptor's source is a human donor with aplastic anemia. Sample: sorted CD4+, CD8+, or CD8+CD57+ T cells (not recorded which) from PBMCs.

This CDR3 reads CASGRGQEESPQHF. In DNA form, the CDR3 reads TGTGCCAGCGGTAGAGGACAGGAGGAATCGCCCCAGCATTTT. The chain uses TRBV7-8 and TRBJ1-5, with 7 positions matching TRBD1. CDR3 length: 14 residues. Germline loops: CDR1 SGHVS, CDR2 FQNEAQ. V was clipped by 8 bases and J by 9 bases; unmatched bases: 13.